A single sample gave rise to the 13 T cell receptor beta chains below, sequenced in a study of T cell clusters in autoimmune cytopenias. Approximately 40,000 genome equivalents of blood DNA were amplified for TRB. One tube held mixed TRB-A and TRB-B primer pools for touch-down PCR. TCRdb reanalyzed the multiplex PCR reads and collapses them to one entry per CDR3 protein, without DNA. This table lists several thousand distinct CDR3 sequences. The same sample was also studied in work on T cell repertoires in aging, cancer and after chemotherapy.

The sample consisted of peripheral blood. The receptors here all came from a human donor in good health.

This clonotype registers medium-sized (0.01 to 0.1%) by frequency. This chain joins TRBV19 and TRBJ1-1. CDR1 LNHDA and CDR2 SQIVND come from the germline V gene (reference sequence). The CDR3 contains 13 residues. The CDR3 reads CASSIAGLGEAFF.

This clonotype is identified as medium-sized from frequency. The J gene is TRBJ2-1, the V gene TRBV12-3 or TRBV12-4. The CDR3 runs to 12 residues. CDR3: CASSLLYNEQFF.

J is TRBJ1-4 and V is TRBV5-6; checking the TCRdb D call of TRBD1 is not possible without DNA. The CDR3 totals 14 residues. Germline V lookup: CDR1 SGHDT, CDR2 YYEEEE. CDR3 sequence: CASSLGGNNEKLFF.

The chain is built from TRBV9 and TRBJ2-1; absent DNA, TCRdb's TRBD1 call cannot be checked. Germline values: CDR1 SGDLS, CDR2 YYNGEE. The CDR3 contains 15 residues. The CDR3 sequence is CASSETSGGRNEQFF.

This clonotype is labeled medium-sized based on frequency. The chain uses TRBV13 and TRBJ2-5. The V gene's germline CDR1 is PRHDT and CDR2 FYEKMQ (reference sequence). The CDR3 runs to 15 residues. CDR3 loop: CASSLGGEGQETQYF.

Considering frequency, this clonotype is medium-sized. The chain couples TRBV7-9 to TRBJ2-6; without DNA, the TCRdb call of TRBD1 cannot be checked. This CDR3 region has 18 residues. The germline V gene has CDR1 SEHNR and CDR2 FQNEAQ (reference sequence). The CDR3 is CASWGETVRPSGANVLTF.

V usage is TRBV30 and J usage is TRBJ1-1. The CDR3 consists of 13 residues. Germline lookup yields CDR1 GTSNPN and CDR2 SVGIG (reference sequence). This chain's CDR3 is CAWSASVGSEAFF.

The chain couples TRBV20-1 to TRBJ2-3; TCRdb names TRBD2, which stays unverified in the absence of DNA. The CDR3 loop spans 16 amino acids. CDR1 and CDR2 from the germline V gene are DFQATT and SNEGSKA (reference sequence). The CDR3 loop reads CSAPRTSGGAKDTQYF.

The rearrangement joins TRBV6-2 or TRBV6-3 to TRBJ2-7; TCRdb calls TRBD1, which cannot be checked without DNA. The CDR3 runs to 14 residues. Germline loops: CDR1 MNHEY, CDR2 SVGEGT. The CDR3 sequence is CATFKGGEIYEQYF.

V is TRBV7-2 and J is TRBJ2-7; the TCRdb call, TRBD2, lacks DNA for checking. The CDR3 length is 15 residues. The germline V gene encodes CDR1 SGHTA and CDR2 FQGNSA. This chain's CDR3 is CASSPRAGNSYEQYF.

This chain uses TRBV19 with TRBJ1-2; TCRdb reports TRBD1, a call that lacks DNA to check it against. CDR1 and CDR2 from the germline V gene are LNHDA and SQIVND (reference sequence). The CDR3 is 18 amino acids. The CDR3 here is CASSPYRLGTGSDYGYTF.

This sequence joins TRBV20-1 and TRBJ1-2; there is no DNA to check the TCRdb D call of TRBD1. Germline V gene sequence: CDR1 DFQATT, CDR2 SNEGSKA (reference sequence). The CDR3 has 13 residues. The CDR3: CRVLMWDGQGYTF.

The J gene is TRBJ2-5, the V gene TRBV5-4; TCRdb's D call of TRBD2 is untestable without DNA. CDR1 SGHNT and CDR2 YYREEE come from the germline V gene (reference sequence). This CDR3 contains 15 residues. This CDR3 reads CASSPGGLGKETQYF.